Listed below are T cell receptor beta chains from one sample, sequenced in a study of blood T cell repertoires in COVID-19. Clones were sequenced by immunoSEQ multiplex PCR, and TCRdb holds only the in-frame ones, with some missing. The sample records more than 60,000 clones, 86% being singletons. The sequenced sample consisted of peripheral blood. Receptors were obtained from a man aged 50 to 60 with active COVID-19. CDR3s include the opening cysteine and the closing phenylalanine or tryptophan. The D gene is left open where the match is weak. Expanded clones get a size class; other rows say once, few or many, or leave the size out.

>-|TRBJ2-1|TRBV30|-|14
CAWSVGQGLNEQFF
TGTGCCTGGAGTGTAGGGCAGGGACTGAATGAGCAGTTCTTC
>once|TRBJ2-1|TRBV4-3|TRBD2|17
CASSPRLAGGPYNEQFF
TGCGCCAGCAGCCCCCGACTAGCGGGAGGGCCTTATAATGAGCAGTTCTTC
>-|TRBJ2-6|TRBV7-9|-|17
CASSLAAGSSGANVLTF
TGTGCCAGCAGCTTGGCCGCGGGGTCCTCTGGGGCCAACGTCCTGACTTTC
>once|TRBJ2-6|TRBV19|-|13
CASAKYGANVLTF
TGTGCCAGTGCTAAATATGGGGCCAACGTCCTGACTTTC
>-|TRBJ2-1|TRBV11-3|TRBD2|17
CASSLDQAGAILPEQFF
TGTGCCAGCAGCTTAGATCAGGCGGGAGCAATTCTCCCCGAGCAGTTCTTC
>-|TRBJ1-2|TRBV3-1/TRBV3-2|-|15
CASSQDPHSNYGYTF
TGTGCCAGCAGCCAAGATCCCCACAGTAACTATGGCTACACCTTC
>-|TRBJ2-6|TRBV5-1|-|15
CASSPFHSGANVLTF
TGCGCCAGCAGCCCATTCCACTCTGGGGCCAACGTCCTGACTTTC
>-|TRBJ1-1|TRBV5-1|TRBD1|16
CASSSGQGSWYTEAFF
TGCGCCAGCAGCTCGGGACAGGGAAGTTGGTACACTGAAGCTTTCTTT
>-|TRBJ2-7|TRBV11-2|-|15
CASSLEFASDYEQYF
TGTGCCAGCAGCTTAGAATTTGCTAGCGACTACGAGCAGTACTTC
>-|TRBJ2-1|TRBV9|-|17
CASSVVLRNLTYNEQFF
TGTGCCAGCAGCGTAGTCCTCAGGAATCTAACCTACAATGAGCAGTTCTTC
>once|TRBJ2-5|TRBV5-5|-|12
CASSLSGETQYF
TGTGCCAGCAGCCTGTCCGGGGAGACCCAGTACTTC
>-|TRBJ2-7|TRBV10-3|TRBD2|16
CAISESRLAGVGEQYF
TGTGCCATCAGTGAGTCAAGACTAGCGGGAGTGGGCGAGCAGTACTTC
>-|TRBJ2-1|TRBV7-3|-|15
CASSPNRGRYNEQFF
TGTGCCAGCAGTCCTAACCGGGGGAGATACAATGAGCAGTTCTTC
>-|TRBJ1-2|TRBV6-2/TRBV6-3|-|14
CASSYEGVVGGYTF
TGTGCCAGCAGTTACGAAGGGGTCGTCGGTGGCTACACCTTC
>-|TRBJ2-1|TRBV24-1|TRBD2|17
CATSDSRASGRWFEQFF
TGTGCCACCAGTGATAGCCGGGCTAGCGGGAGGTGGTTTGAGCAGTTCTTC
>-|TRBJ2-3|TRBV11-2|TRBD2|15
CASSSTSGSTDTQYF
TGTGCCAGCAGCTCCACTAGCGGGAGTACAGATACGCAGTATTTT
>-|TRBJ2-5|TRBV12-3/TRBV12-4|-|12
CASRGSLETQYF
TGTGCCAGCAGAGGGAGCTTGGAGACCCAGTACTTC
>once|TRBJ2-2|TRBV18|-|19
CASSPYQLSATGNTGELFF
TGTGCCAGCTCACCATACCAACTCTCAGCGACAGGGAACACCGGGGAGCTGTTTTTT
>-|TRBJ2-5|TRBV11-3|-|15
CASSFGGSPRETQYF
TGTGCCAGCAGCTTTGGGGGGTCCCCACGAGAGACCCAGTACTTC
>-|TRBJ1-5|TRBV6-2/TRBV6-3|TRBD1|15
CASSPGQALNQPQHF
TGTGCCAGCAGTCCGGGACAGGCGCTCAATCAGCCCCAGCATTTT
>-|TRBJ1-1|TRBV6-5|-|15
CASIKGGGRNTEAFF
TGTGCCAGCATCAAAGGGGGGGGTCGGAACACTGAAGCTTTCTTT
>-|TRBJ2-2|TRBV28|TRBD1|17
CASSPLLRTGRSGELFF
TGTGCCAGCAGTCCGCTCCTAAGGACAGGGAGGAGCGGGGAGCTGTTTTTT
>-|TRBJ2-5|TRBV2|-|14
CASSERLGGETQYF
TGTGCCAGCAGTGAGCGGCTTGGAGGAGAGACCCAGTACTTC
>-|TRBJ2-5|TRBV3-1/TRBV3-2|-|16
CASSQGRGLRQETQYF
TGTGCCAGCAGCCAAGGGAGGGGTCTCCGACAAGAGACCCAGTACTTC
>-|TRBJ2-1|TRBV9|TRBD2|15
CASSISGGPLNEQFF
TGTGCCAGCAGTATTAGCGGGGGCCCTTTAAATGAGCAGTTCTTC
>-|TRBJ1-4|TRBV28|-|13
CASMGGFIEKLFF
TGTGCCAGCATGGGGGGGTTTATTGAAAAACTGTTTTTT
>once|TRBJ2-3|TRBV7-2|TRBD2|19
CASSYRGLAGGSVTDTQYF
TGTGCCAGCAGCTACAGGGGACTAGCGGGAGGGTCTGTCACAGATACGCAGTATTTT
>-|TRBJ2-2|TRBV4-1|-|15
CASSQPDRNTGELFF
TGCGCCAGCAGCCAACCGGACAGGAACACCGGGGAGCTGTTTTTT
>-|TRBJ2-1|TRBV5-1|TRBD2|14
CASSPLVAGGEQFF
TGCGCCAGCAGCCCCTTGGTAGCGGGAGGGGAGCAGTTCTTC
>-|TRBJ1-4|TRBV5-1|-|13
CASREGLGEKLFF
TGCGCCAGCCGCGAGGGTTTGGGTGAAAAACTGTTTTTT
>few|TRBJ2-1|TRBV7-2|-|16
CASRPRLGGSYNEQFF
TGTGCCAGCAGACCGAGACTCGGGGGCTCCTACAATGAGCAGTTCTTC
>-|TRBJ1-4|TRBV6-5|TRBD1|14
CASSQGGGNEKLFF
TGTGCCAGCAGCCAGGGGGGTGGGAATGAAAAACTGTTTTTT
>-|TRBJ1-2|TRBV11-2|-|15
CASSESGGEGYGYTF
TGTGCCAGCAGCGAGAGCGGGGGGGAAGGGTATGGCTACACCTTC
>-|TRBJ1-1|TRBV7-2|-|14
CASRPDSSNTEAFF
TGTGCCAGCAGACCGGACAGCTCGAACACTGAAGCTTTCTTT
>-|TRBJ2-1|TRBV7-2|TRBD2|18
CASSLVGFREGTYNEQFF
TGTGCCAGCAGCTTAGTCGGTTTCCGGGAGGGCACATACAATGAGCAGTTCTTC
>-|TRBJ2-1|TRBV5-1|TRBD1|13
CASSSYRGNEQFF
TGCGCCAGCAGCTCTTACAGGGGGAATGAGCAGTTCTTC
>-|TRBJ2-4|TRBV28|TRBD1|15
CASSLRGLTKNIQYF
TGTGCCAGCAGTTTAAGGGGGCTGACCAAAAACATTCAGTACTTC
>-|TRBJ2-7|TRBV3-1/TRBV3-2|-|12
CASTIFSYERYF
TGTGCCAGCACCATTTTCTCCTACGAGCGGTACTTC
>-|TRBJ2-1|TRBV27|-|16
CASSLSRGSPYNEQFF
TGTGCCAGCAGTTTATCGAGGGGGTCCCCTTACAATGAGCAGTTCTTC
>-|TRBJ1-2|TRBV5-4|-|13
CASSLGQSYGYTF
TGTGCCAGCAGCTTGGGGCAGTCCTATGGCTACACCTTC
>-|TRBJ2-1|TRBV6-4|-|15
CASSDSSGSYNEQFF
TGTGCCAGCAGTGACTCTAGCGGCTCCTACAATGAGCAGTTCTTC
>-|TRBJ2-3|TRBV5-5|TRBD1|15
CASSQGQGWTDTQYF
TGTGCCAGCAGCCAGGGACAGGGATGGACAGATACGCAGTATTTT
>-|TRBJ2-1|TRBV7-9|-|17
CASSLAFGAGSYNEQFF
TGTGCCAGCAGCTTAGCCTTTGGGGCGGGGTCATACAATGAGCAGTTCTTC
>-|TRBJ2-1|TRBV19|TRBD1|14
CASSGDRGVNEQFF
TGTGCCAGTAGTGGAGACAGGGGTGTAAATGAGCAGTTCTTC
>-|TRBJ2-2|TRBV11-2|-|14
CASINDVRGGELFF
TGTGCCAGCATCAATGATGTCAGGGGAGGGGAGCTGTTTTTT
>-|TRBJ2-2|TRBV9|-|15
CASSARGIGTGELFF
TGTGCCAGCAGCGCCAGGGGCATTGGCACCGGGGAGCTGTTTTTT
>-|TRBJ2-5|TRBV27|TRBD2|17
CASSSPGTSGYQETQYF
TGTGCCAGCAGTTCCCCCGGGACTAGCGGGTATCAAGAGACCCAGTACTTC
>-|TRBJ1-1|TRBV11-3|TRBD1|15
CASSLATQGGTEAFF
TGTGCCAGCAGCTTAGCAACACAGGGGGGGACTGAAGCTTTCTTT
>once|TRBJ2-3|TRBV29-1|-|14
CSVDGTFQGDTQYF
TGCAGCGTCGACGGGACATTTCAGGGAGATACGCAGTATTTT
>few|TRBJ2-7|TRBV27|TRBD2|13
CASMEAGSYEQYF
TGTGCCAGCATGGAAGCGGGATCCTACGAGCAGTACTTC
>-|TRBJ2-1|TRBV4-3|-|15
CASSQDRALYNEQFF
TGCGCCAGCAGCCAGGACAGAGCCCTCTACAATGAGCAGTTCTTC
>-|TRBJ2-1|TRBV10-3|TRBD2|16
CAIRGTSGRSHNEQFF
TGTGCCATCAGGGGGACTAGCGGGAGGTCCCACAATGAGCAGTTCTTC
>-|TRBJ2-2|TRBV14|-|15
CASSLRVGNTGELFF
TGTGCCAGCAGCCTCCGGGTAGGGAACACCGGGGAGCTGTTTTTT